The table lists the clone carrying this TCR beta chain with a count of one. CDR1 is SQVTM, CDR2 ANQGSEA, per germline. This CDR3 is 13 amino acids long. TCRdb re-called the PCR reads with MiXCR, one entry per CDR3 protein. The sample records approximately 19,000 distinct CDR3 sequences, roughly 54% being singletons. The source of the sample is a study of CD4 and CD8 cells across lung adenocarcinoma regions. Donors had localized lung adenocarcinoma, a non-small cell lung cancer. Material: CD8+ T cells from the center of a lung tumor. The rearrangement links TRBV29-1 to TRBJ2-1; D perhaps matches TRBD2 (6 bases). The end of the DNA aligns better with TRBJ2-7, so the J call may be wrong. The clonotype originates from a female donor with lung adenocarcinoma. The CD4 and CD8 labels of this study may be unreliable. CDR3 region: CSTAGTVAGEQYF. The CDR3 DNA is TGCAGCACTGCCGGGACTGTGGCGGGCGAGCAGTACTTC.